Sequencing of this T cell receptor beta chain was carried out in a study of shared clonotypes between healthy human individuals. Study-level findings and limits: It was anticipated that sequencing depth would influence how many clonotypes donors shared.

Regarding this clone: No antigen is known for it.

The CDR3 consists of 13 residues. Germline loops: CDR1 SEHNR, CDR2 FQNEAQ (reference sequence). Trimming stripped 3 bases from V and 5 bases from J, with 7 bases between. Authors' processing steps: Filtering differed because ImmunoSEQ produced junction-only sequences that carried no quality scores. TCRdb's table, derived via immunoSEQ multiplex PCR, lists solely in-frame clones and lacks some. V, J and clone size derive from that table, while D and trimming were established from the DNA sequence. The table includes about 600,000 clones, roughly 97% detected once. V gene TRBV7-9 combines with J gene TRBJ1-4, with D unresolved. Input material: naive CD4+ T cells sorted from blood. Subset of the sample: CD45RA+ positively selected. This TCR derives from a young woman in good health. DNA for the CDR3: TGTGCCAGCAGCTTCTCGACCAATGAAAAACTGTTTTTT. It specifies CASSFSTNEKLFF.